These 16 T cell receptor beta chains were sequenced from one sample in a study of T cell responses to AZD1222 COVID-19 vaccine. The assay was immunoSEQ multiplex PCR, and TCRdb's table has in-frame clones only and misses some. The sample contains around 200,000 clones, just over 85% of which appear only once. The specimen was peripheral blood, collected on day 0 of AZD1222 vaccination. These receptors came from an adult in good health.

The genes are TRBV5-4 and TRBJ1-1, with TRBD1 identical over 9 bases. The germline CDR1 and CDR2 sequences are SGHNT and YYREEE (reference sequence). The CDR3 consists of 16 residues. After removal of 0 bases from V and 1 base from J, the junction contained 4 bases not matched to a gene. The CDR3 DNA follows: TGTGCCAGCAGCTTGGGGACAGGGGCAACGAACACTGAAGCTTTCTTT. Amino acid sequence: CASSLGTGATNTEAFF.

The CDR3 nucleotides read TGTGCCAGCAGTTTCCGACAGGGGGTTCAGGGCTACACCTTC. Translated, it gives CASSFRQGVQGYTF. The rearrangement links TRBV28 to TRBJ1-2, with 9 bases that match TRBD1. The CDR3 length is 14 residues. V gave up 3 bases and J gave up 8 bases; unmatched junction bases: 7. CDR1 and CDR2 (germline): MDHEN, SYDVKM.

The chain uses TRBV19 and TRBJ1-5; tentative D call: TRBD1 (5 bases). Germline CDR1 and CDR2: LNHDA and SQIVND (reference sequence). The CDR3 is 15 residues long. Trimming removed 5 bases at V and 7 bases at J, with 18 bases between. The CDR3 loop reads CASSETQGAGQPQHF. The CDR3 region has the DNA TGTGCCAGTAGTGAAACCCAGGGTGCGGGGCAGCCCCAGCATTTT.

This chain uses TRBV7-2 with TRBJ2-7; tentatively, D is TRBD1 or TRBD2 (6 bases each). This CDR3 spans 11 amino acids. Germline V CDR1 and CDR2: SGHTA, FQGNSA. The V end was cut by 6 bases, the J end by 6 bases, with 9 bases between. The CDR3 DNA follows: TGTGCCAGCAGAAGGGGGGTCGAGCAGTACTTC. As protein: CASRRGVEQYF.

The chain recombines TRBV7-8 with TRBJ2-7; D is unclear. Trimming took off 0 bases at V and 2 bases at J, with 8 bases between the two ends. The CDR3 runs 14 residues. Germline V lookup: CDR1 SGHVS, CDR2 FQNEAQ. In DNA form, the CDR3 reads TGTGCCAGCAGCTTAGCCCCGGTCACCTACGAGCAGTACTTC. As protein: CASSLAPVTYEQYF.

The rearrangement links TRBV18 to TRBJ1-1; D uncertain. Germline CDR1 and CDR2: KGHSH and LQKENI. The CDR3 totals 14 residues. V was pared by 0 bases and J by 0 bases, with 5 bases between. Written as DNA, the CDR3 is TGTGCCAGCTCACCACCCCCCTTGAACACTGAAGCTTTCTTT. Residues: CASSPPPLNTEAFF. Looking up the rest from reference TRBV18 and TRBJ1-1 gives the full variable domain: NAGVMQNPRHLVRRRGQEARLRCSPMKGHSHVYWYRQLPEEGLKFMVYLQKENIIDESGMPKERFSAEFPKEGPSILRIQQVVRGDSAAYFCASSPPPLNTEAFFGQGTRLTVV.

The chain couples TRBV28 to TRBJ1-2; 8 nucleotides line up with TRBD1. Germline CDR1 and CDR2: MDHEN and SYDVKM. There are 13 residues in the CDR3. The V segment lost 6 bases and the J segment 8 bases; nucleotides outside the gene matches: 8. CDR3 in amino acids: CASRADRVRGYTF. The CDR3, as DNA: TGTGCCAGCAGGGCGGACAGGGTTCGCGGCTACACCTTC.

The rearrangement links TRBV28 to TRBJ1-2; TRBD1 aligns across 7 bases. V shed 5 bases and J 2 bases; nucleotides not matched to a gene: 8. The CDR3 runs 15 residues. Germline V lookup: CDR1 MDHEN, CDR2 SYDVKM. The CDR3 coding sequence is TGTGCCAGCAGTCTCACCTACAGGGGCAACTATGGCTACACCTTC. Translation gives CASSLTYRGNYGYTF.

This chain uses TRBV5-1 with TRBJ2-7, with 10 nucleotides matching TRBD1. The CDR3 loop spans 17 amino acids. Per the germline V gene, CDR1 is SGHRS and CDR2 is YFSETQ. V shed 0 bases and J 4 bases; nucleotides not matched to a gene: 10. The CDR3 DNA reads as TGCGCCAGCAGCTTGGGCGGGACAGGGGCCGGGGGGTACGAGCAGTACTTC. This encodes CASSLGGTGAGGYEQYF.

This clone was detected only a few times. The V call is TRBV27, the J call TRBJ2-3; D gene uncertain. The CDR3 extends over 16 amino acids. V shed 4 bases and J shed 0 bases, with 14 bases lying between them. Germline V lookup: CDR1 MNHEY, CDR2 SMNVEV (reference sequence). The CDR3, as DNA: TGTGCCAGCAGTTCCGGACCCCGAACGAGCACAGATACGCAGTATTTT. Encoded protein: CASSSGPRTSTDTQYF.

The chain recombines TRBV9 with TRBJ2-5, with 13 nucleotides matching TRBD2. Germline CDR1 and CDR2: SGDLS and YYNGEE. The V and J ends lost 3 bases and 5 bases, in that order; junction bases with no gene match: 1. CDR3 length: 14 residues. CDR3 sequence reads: CASSATSGRETQYF. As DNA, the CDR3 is TGTGCCAGCAGCGCGACTAGCGGGAGGGAGACCCAGTACTTC. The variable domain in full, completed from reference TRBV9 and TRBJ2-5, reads DSGVTQTPKHLITATGQRVTLRCSPRSGDLSVYWYQQSLDQGLQFLIQYYNGEERAKGNILERFSAQQFPDLHSELNLSSLELGDSALYFCASSATSGRETQYFGPGTRLLVL.

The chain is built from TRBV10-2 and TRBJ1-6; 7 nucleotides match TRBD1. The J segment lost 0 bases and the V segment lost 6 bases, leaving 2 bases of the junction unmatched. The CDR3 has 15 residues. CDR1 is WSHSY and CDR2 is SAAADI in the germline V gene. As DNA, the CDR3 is TGCGCCAGCAGACAGGGGAGCTCCTATAATTCACCCCTCCACTTT. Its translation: CASRQGSSYNSPLHF.

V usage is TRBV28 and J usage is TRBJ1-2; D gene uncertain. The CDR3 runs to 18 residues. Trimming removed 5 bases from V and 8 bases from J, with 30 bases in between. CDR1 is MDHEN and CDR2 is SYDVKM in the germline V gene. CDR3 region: CASSPLFPSDGKVRGYTF. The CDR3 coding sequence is TGTGCCAGCAGTCCGCTATTTCCGTCGGACGGGAAAGTCCGGGGCTACACCTTC.

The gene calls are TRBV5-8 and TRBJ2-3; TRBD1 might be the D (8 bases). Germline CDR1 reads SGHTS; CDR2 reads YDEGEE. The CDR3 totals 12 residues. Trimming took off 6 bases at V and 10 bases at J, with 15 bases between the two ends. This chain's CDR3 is CASNHRGGSQYF. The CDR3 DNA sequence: TGTGCCAGCAACCACAGGGGGGGATCGCAGTATTTT.

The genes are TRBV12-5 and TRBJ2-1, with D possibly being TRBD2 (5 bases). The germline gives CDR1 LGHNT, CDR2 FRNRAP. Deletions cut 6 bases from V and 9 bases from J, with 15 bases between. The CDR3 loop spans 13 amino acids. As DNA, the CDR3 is TGTGCTAGTGGCCTAGTATCTGGAGGTGAGCAGTTCTTC. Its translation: CASGLVSGGEQFF.

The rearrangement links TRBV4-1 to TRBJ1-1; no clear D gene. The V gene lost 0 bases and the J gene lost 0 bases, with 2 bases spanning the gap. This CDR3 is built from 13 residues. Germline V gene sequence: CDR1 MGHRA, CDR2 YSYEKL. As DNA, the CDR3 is TGCGCCAGCAGCCAAGACATGAACACTGAAGCTTTCTTT. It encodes CASSQDMNTEAFF.